The 14 T cell receptor beta chains below all came from one sample that was sequenced in a study of OX40 agonist ivuxolimab in advanced cancers. TCRdb's copy holds only in-frame clones and misses some; the assay was immunoSEQ multiplex PCR. The top ten clones hold under 0.55% of a sample with 75,000 to 100,000 clones, about 83% of them seen once. The sample consisted of CD4+ or CD8+ T cells sorted from blood, taken in a trial of the OX40 agonist ivuxolimab. These receptors originate from an adult with an advanced solid tumor such as melanoma, head and neck, liver or kidney cancer.

In nucleotides, the CDR3 is TGTGCCAGCAGGACACCGGGGGCCTACGAGCAGTACTTC. This sequence encodes CASRTPGAYEQYF. The V gene is TRBV11-2, the J gene TRBJ2-7; tentative D call: TRBD2 (6 bases). The CDR3 covers 13 residues. The V gene's germline CDR1 is SGHAT and CDR2 FQNNGV. V was trimmed by 6 bases and J by 2 bases, leaving 11 bases between them. The variable domain in full, with the rest retrieved from reference TRBV11-2 and TRBJ2-7, is EAGVAQSPRYKIIEKRQSVAFWCNPISGHATLYWYQQILGQGPKLLIQFQNNGVVDDSQLPKDRFSAERLKGVDSTLKIQPAKLEDSAVYLCASRTPGAYEQYFGPGTRLTVT.

V usage is TRBV7-9 and J usage is TRBJ2-7, with a possible D match to TRBD1 (5 bases). The germline V gene encodes CDR1 SEHNR and CDR2 FQNEAQ (reference sequence). The CDR3 runs 15 residues. Trimming took 1 base from V and 7 from J, leaving 17 bases between them. The CDR3 is CASSLEGGAILEQYF. CDR3 bases: TGTGCCAGCAGCTTAGAGGGTGGGGCAATCCTTGAGCAGTACTTC.

This clone has more than one count but fewer than ten. The final CDR3 position lacks the conserved phenylalanine or tryptophan, pointing to a likely read error. The chain carries TRBV5-5 and TRBJ1-6; D not certain. The CDR3 extends over 18 amino acids. CDR1 and CDR2 from the germline V gene are SGHKS and YYEKEE (reference sequence). V was pared by 4 bases and J by 0 bases, with 17 bases between. The DNA of the CDR3 is TGTGCCAGCAGCCCGGCGGGATTTCTAAGCTCCTATAATTCACCCCTCCACCTT. Residues: CASSPAGFLSSYNSPLHL.

This clone was observed a few times. The chain recombines TRBV18 with TRBJ1-6; D is perhaps TRBD1 (6 bases). This CDR3 comprises 15 residues. The germline CDR1 and CDR2 sequences are KGHSH and LQKENI. The V end lost 3 bases, the J end lost 8 bases, and 14 bases lay between the germline ends. The CDR3 spells CASSPDRRMDSPLHF. For the CDR3, the DNA is TGTGCCAGCTCACCTGACAGGCGGATGGATTCACCCCTCCACTTT.

This chain links TRBV5-1 with TRBJ1-2; 8 bases agree with TRBD1. There are 14 residues in the CDR3. With 4 bases clipped from V and 7 bases from J, the junction kept 9 bases outside the gene matches. Germline CDR1 is SGHRS and CDR2 is YFSETQ. CDR3 region: CASSPGQGEGGYTF. The CDR3 DNA reads TGCGCCAGCAGCCCTGGACAGGGAGAGGGTGGCTACACCTTC.

This clone was detected only once. The V and J genes are TRBV19 and TRBJ2-3; no reliable D call. The germline V and J ends were trimmed by 3 bases and 4 bases, with 11 bases remaining between them. This CDR3 spans 14 amino acids. Germline V gene sequence: CDR1 LNHDA, CDR2 SQIVND (reference sequence). This CDR3 reads CASSIDNSPDTQYF. As DNA, the CDR3 is TGTGCCAGTAGTATCGATAATAGCCCAGATACGCAGTATTTT.

The chain employs TRBV7-9 and TRBJ2-1; possibly TRBD2 for D (6 bases). This CDR3 is 18 amino acids long. Germline CDR1 and CDR2: SEHNR and FQNEAQ (reference sequence). Trimming removed 5 bases from V and 4 bases from J, with 24 bases in between. This CDR3 reads CASSVIGSGTGGYNEQFF. In nucleotides, the CDR3 is TGTGCCAGCAGCGTAATAGGTTCGGGGACCGGGGGTTACAATGAGCAGTTCTTC. The complete variable domain, with remaining parts taken from reference TRBV7-9 and TRBJ2-1, reads DTGVSQNPRHKITKRGQNVTFRCDPISEHNRLYWYRQTLGQGPEFLTYFQNEAQLEKSRLLSDRFSAERPKGSFSTLEIQRTEQGDSAMYLCASSVIGSGTGGYNEQFFGPGTRLTVL.

This clone was seen a handful of times. The chain carries TRBV19 and TRBJ2-7, with a weak D call TRBD1 (5 bases). The CDR3 has 14 residues. Trimming cost V 5 bases and J 2 bases, with 13 bases left between them. CDR1 is LNHDA, CDR2 SQIVND, per germline (reference sequence). CDR3 sequence (DNA): TGTGCCAGTAGTGCCTGGACAACTCCCTACGAGCAGTACTTC. It codes for CASSAWTTPYEQYF. Full variable domain (remainder filled in from reference TRBV19 and TRBJ2-7): DGGITQSPKYLFRKEGQNVTLSCEQNLNHDAMYWYRQDPGQGLRLIYYSQIVNDFQKGDIAEGYSVSREKKESFPLTVTSAQKNPTAFYLCASSAWTTPYEQYFGPGTRLTVT.

On this clone itself: Other nucleotide sequences from this sample produce the same CDR3. Here the CDR3 DNA reads TGCGCCAGCAGCTGGGGGGCCCAGGGGGGACACGGGGAGCTGTTTTTT. Translation: CASSWGAQGGHGELFF. The J gene is TRBJ2-2, the V gene TRBV5-1; D might be TRBD1 (7 bases). The V gene lost 3 bases and the J gene lost 7 bases, with 19 bases spanning the gap. Germline assignment: CDR1 SGHRS and CDR2 YFSETQ. The CDR3 extends over 16 amino acids.

The rearrangement links TRBV4-2 to TRBJ1-5, with a weak D call TRBD1 (5 bases). Trimming cost V 1 base and J 5 bases, with 18 bases left between them. Looked up from germline, CDR1 is LGHNA and CDR2 is YNFKEQ. There are 17 residues in the CDR3. The CDR3 DNA reads TGTGCCAGCAGCCAAGCGGGCTTCGTAGGGACCTATCAGCCCCAGCATTTT. It codes for CASSQAGFVGTYQPQHF.

The V call is TRBV19, the J call TRBJ2-2; 8 positions match TRBD1. J gave up 6 bases and V 4 bases, and 4 bases lay outside the gene matches. The CDR3 loop spans 14 amino acids. The germline V gene has CDR1 LNHDA and CDR2 SQIVND (reference sequence). CDR3 DNA sequence: TGTGCCAGTAGTAACCAACAGGGGGCCGGGGAGCTGTTTTTT. Its translation: CASSNQQGAGELFF.

The chain joins TRBV6-4 to TRBJ2-1, with D hard to call. Per the germline V gene, CDR1 is MRHNA and CDR2 is SNTAGT. The V gene lost 2 bases and the J gene lost 8 bases, with 7 bases spanning the gap. The CDR3 runs 12 residues. The CDR3 here is CASSDRDDEQFF. The CDR3 DNA sequence: TGTGCCAGCAGTGACAGGGATGATGAGCAGTTCTTC.

This clone was picked up one time. This chain uses TRBV9 with TRBJ1-1, with D possibly TRBD1 on 5 matching bases. This CDR3 is built from 14 residues. The germline V gene has CDR1 SGDLS and CDR2 YYNGEE. Trimming left V 4 bases short and J 1 base short, with 11 bases between. The CDR3 bases are TGTGCCAGCAGCTCCCGACAGCAGAACACTGAAGCTTTCTTT. Residues: CASSSRQQNTEAFF.

Worth noting for this clone: Other DNA sequences in this sample translate to the same CDR3. For the CDR3, the DNA is TGTGCCAGTAGGCTCCGGGACACAAACTCCTACGAGCAGTACTTC. Translation gives CASRLRDTNSYEQYF. V is TRBV19 and J is TRBJ2-7; the D gene is possibly TRBD1 (6 bases). The CDR3 runs to 15 residues. The V gene's germline CDR1 is LNHDA and CDR2 SQIVND (reference sequence). V was clipped by 6 bases and J by 0 bases, with 15 bases between them.